This entry describes one T cell receptor beta chain. Clones were read by immunoSEQ multiplex PCR, and TCRdb kept only the in-frame ones, dropping some. This table holds 45,000 to 55,000 clones, approximately 92% found once. The data stem from a study of T cell changes during pregnancy in multiple sclerosis. V lost 6 bases to trimming and J lost 5 bases; unmatched junction nucleotides: 10. Germline-derived CDR1 and CDR2 are MDHEN and SYDVKM. The CDR3 runs 16 residues. The rearrangement joins TRBV28 to TRBJ2-5, with 12 bases that match TRBD2. This clonotype was obtained from a female donor in good health, enrolled as a control in a pregnancy study. The material was CD4+ T cells from peripheral blood mononuclear cells, obtained in the second trimester of pregnancy. CDR3 in DNA: TGTGCCAGCAGCCCTATCGGACTAGCGGGAACCGAGACCCAGTACTTC. This gives the protein CASSPIGLAGTETQYF.